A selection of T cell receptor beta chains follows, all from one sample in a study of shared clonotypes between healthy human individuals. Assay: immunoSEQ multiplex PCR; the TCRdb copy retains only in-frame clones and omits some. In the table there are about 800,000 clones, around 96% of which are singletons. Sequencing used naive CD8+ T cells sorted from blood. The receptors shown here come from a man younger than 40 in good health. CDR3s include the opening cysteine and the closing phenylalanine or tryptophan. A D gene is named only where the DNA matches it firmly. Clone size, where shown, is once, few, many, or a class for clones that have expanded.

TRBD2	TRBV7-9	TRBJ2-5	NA	TGTGCCAGCAGCGCCCGGACTAGCGGGTCTGCCCCAGAGACCCAGTACTTC	CASSARTSGSAPETQYF
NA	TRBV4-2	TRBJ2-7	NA	TGTGCCAGCAGCCAAGGTGAGGGTCCTTCATCCTACGAGCAGTACTTC	CASSQGEGPSSYEQYF
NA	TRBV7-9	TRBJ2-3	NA	TGTGCCAGCAATGAAGTTAGGACAGATACGCAGTATTTT	CASNEVRTDTQYF
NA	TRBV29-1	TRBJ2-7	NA	TGCAGCGTTGGGGTGGCTAGCTCCTACGAGCAGTACTTC	CSVGVASSYEQYF
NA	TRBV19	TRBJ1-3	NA	TGTGCCAGTAGTTTCTCTGGAAACACCATATATTTT	CASSFSGNTIYF
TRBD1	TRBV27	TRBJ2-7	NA	TGTGCCAGCAGTTCGAGGACAGGGGGATACGAGCAGTACTTC	CASSSRTGGYEQYF
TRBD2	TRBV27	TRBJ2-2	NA	TGTGCCAGCAGTTTATCAGCCGGGACTAGCGGCCCCGGGGAGCTGTTTTTT	CASSLSAGTSGPGELFF
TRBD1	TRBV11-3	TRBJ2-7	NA	TGTGCCAGCAGCCCCGGGACAGCCTACGAGCAGTACTTC	CASSPGTAYEQYF
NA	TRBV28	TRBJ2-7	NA	TGTGCCAGCAGTTTTCGATATCACTACGAGCAGTACTTC	CASSFRYHYEQYF
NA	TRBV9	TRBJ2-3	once	TGTGCCAGCAGCGACCCCTCACAGGGAGGCCCAGATACGCAGTATTTT	CASSDPSQGGPDTQYF
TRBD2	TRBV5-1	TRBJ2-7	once	TGCGCCAGCAGCTTGGGGGGACTAGCGTCATTCTACGAGCAGTACTTC	CASSLGGLASFYEQYF
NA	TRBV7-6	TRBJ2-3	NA	TGTGCCAGCAGCTCTGAAGAGTCTAGCACAGATACGCAGTATTTT	CASSSEESSTDTQYF
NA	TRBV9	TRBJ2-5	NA	TGTGCCAGCAGCGGGGAGACTTTGGGTCCGGGCGGGGAGACCCAGTACTTC	CASSGETLGPGGETQYF
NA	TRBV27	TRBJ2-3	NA	TGTGCCAGCACCTCTCCAGGCTGGGGCTATACGCAGTATTTT	CASTSPGWGYTQYF
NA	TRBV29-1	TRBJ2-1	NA	TGCAGCGTTGGGACTGGGCGAAGTATTTATAGCTCCTACAATGAGCAGTTCTTC	CSVGTGRSIYSSYNEQFF
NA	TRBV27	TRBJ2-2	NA	TGTGCCAGCAGTTTTCAAGGCACCGGGGAGCTGTTTTTT	CASSFQGTGELFF
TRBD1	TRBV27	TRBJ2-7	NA	TGTGCCAGCGCCCCAGGGACAGGATCCTACGAGCAGTACTTC	CASAPGTGSYEQYF
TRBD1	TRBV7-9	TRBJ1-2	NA	TGTGCCAGCAGCGTGGGGACAGTTCCCGCCCTTGCGGGAGGCTACACCTTC	CASSVGTVPALAGGYTF
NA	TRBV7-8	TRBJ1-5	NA	TGTGCCAGCAGCCCAAGTCAAACGCCCCAGCATTTT	CASSPSQTPQHF
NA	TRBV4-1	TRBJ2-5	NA	TGCGCCAGCAGCCAAGTCCGGGGGTGGGAGACCCAGTACTTC	CASSQVRGWETQYF
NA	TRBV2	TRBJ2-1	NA	TGTGCCAGCAGTGAAGCTTGGGCAGAGGGGAATGAGCAGTTCTTC	CASSEAWAEGNEQFF
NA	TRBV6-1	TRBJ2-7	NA	TGTGCCAGCAGACGCGAAGGTGGCAGCACCTACGAGCAGTACTTC	CASRREGGSTYEQYF
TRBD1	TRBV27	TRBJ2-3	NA	TGTGCCAGCAGCTACACTACCGGGACAGCAGATACGCAGTATTTT	CASSYTTGTADTQYF
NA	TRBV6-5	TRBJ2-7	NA	TGTGCCACAGGTCCCGCCGCTTACGAGCAGTACTTC	CATGPAAYEQYF
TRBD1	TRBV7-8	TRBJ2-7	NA	TGTGCCAGCAGCTCGGGACAGACCTACGAGCAGTACTTC	CASSSGQTYEQYF
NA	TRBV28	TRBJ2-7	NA	TGTGCCAGCAGCCGTGGACTCTTCAGCTCCTACGAGCAGTACTTC	CASSRGLFSSYEQYF
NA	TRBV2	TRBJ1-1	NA	TGTGCCAGCAGAGCCGGACAGCTGAACACTGAAGCTTTCTTT	CASRAGQLNTEAFF
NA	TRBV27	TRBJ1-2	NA	TGTGCCAGCAGTTTAGCGCGGGCCACTAACTATGGCTACACCTTC	CASSLARATNYGYTF
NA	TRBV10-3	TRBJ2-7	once	TGTGCCATCAGGGACAGATCCTACGAGCAGTACTTC	CAIRDRSYEQYF
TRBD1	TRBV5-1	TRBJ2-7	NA	TGCGCCAGCAGCCGCACAGGGACAGGGGAGCAGTACTTC	CASSRTGTGEQYF
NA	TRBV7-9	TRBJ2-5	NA	TGTGCCAGCAGCTTAGTCGGTCTGGGGGGTCATCGAGAGACCCAGTACTTC	CASSLVGLGGHRETQYF
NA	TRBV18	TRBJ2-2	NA	TGTGCCAGCTCACCACAGGCAGGGGCGGCGACCGGGGAGCTGTTTTTT	CASSPQAGAATGELFF
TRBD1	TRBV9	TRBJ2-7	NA	TGTGCCAGCAGCGGGACAGGGAACCCCTACGAGCAGTACTTC	CASSGTGNPYEQYF
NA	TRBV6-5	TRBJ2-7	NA	TGTGCCAGCAGTAGTATCACAGGGAGCGAGCAGTACTTC	CASSSITGSEQYF
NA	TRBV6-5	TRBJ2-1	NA	TGTGCCAGCAGCCCAGGACACCTCTACAATGAGCAGTTCTTC	CASSPGHLYNEQFF
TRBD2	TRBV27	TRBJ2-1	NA	TGTGCCAGCAGCCTGGGGGGGAATGAGCAGTTCTTC	CASSLGGNEQFF
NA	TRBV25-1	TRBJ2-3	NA	TGTGCCAGCAGGACAACAGGTTTCACCTCCACAGATACGCAGTATTTT	CASRTTGFTSTDTQYF
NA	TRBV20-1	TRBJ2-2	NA	TGCAGTGCTAGAAGGGAGCGGGAGCTGTTTTTT	CSARRERELFF
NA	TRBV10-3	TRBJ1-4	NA	TGTGCCATCAGTCTTAAAGGGCCGACCCAGGAGCCCGGAAAACTGTTTTTT	CAISLKGPTQEPGKLFF
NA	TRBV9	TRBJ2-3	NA	TGTGCCAGCAGCGGTGGCGGAAGCACAGATACGCAGTATTTT	CASSGGGSTDTQYF
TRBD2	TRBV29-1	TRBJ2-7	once	TGCAGCGTTGAAGGGCTAGCGGGAGGATCCTACGAGCAGTACTTC	CSVEGLAGGSYEQYF
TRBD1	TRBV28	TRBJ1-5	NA	TGTGCCAGCAGTGAGACAGGGAGCCAAGGGCCCCAGCATTTT	CASSETGSQGPQHF
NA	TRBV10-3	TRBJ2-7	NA	TGTGCCATCAGTGATGGAGACGGGGCACAGGGTCCATACGAGCAGTACTTC	CAISDGDGAQGPYEQYF
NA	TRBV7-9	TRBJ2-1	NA	TGTGCCAGCAGCCCTTCCCGAAGGAGCGGGCCTTACAATGAGCAGTTCTTC	CASSPSRRSGPYNEQFF
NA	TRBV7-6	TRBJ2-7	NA	TGTGCCAGCAGCTCAGCGCAGACGCCCTACGAGCAGTACTTC	CASSSAQTPYEQYF
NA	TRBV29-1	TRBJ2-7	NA	TGCAGCGTTGAAGATCGGGGTAGCCCGCCCTACGAGCAGTACTTC	CSVEDRGSPPYEQYF
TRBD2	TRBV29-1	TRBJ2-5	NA	TGCAGCGTTGTAAGGCTAGCGGGAGGAGAGACCCAGTACTTC	CSVVRLAGGETQYF
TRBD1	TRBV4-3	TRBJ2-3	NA	TGCGCCAGCAGCCAAGAAAACAGGGGGACGTTAAGAGATACGCAGTATTTT	CASSQENRGTLRDTQYF
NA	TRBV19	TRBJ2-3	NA	TGTGCCAGTAGTATTCGAGATACGCAGTATTTT	CASSIRDTQYF
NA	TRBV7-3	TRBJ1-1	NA	TGTGCCAGCAGCCCTACAGGGCTGGGAGCAAACACTGAAGCTTTCTTT	CASSPTGLGANTEAFF
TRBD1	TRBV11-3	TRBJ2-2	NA	TGTGCCAATCTTACGGGACAGGGAACCGGGGAGCTGTTTTTT	CANLTGQGTGELFF
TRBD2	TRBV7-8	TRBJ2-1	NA	TGTGCCAGCAGCGCAACTAGCGGGAGTTTCAATGAGCAGTTCTTC	CASSATSGSFNEQFF
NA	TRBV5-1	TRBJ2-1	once	TGCGCCAGCAGCGTTGGCACCATCAATGAGCAGTTCTTC	CASSVGTINEQFF
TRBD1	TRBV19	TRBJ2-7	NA	TGTGCCAGTTCTCCCTTTGGGAGGACAGGGGCTTCCTACGAGCAGTACTTC	CASSPFGRTGASYEQYF
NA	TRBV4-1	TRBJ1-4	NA	TGCGCCAGTGGGTTTTCCTTAACAGGAAAACTGTTTTTT	CASGFSLTGKLFF
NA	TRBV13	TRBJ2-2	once	TGTGCCAGCAGCCCAAGACTACCACCCTCCACCGGGGAGCTGTTTTTT	CASSPRLPPSTGELFF
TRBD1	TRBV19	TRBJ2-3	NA	TGTGCCAGTAGGACCGGGACAGGGGGCTTGAAAGATACGCAGTATTTT	CASRTGTGGLKDTQYF
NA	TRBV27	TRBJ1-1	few	TGTGCCAGCAGTTTACTCGGGGATGAAGCTTTCTTT	CASSLLGDEAFF